These T cell receptor beta chains were read from a single sample in a study of regulatory T cells in long-lasting Graves disease. TCRdb independently ran MiXCR on the multiplex PCR reads; one entry per CDR3 protein. This sample has 300,000 to 500,000 distinct CDR3 sequences, with 20% found just once. The sequences come from peripheral blood mononuclear cells (PBMCs), collected when the disease was refractory, from a patient treated with antithyroid drugs. The source is a female donor with Graves disease. The CDR3 runs from the conserved cysteine through the conserved F or W. A D gene is named only where the DNA matches it firmly. The size of a clone is reported for some rows only, either as once, few or many, or as a class for expanded clones.

>TRBJ2-4|TRBV28|14|many|-
TGTGCCAGCAGACCCAGGGCCTGGCAAAACATTCAGTACTTC
CASRPRAWQNIQYF
>TRBJ2-7|TRBV5-1|13|-|-
TGCGCCAGCAGCTTGGATCGGGATGGAATGCAGTACTTC
CASSLDRDGMQYF
>TRBJ1-1|TRBV10-3|16|many|-
TGTGCCATCACTCTCGACTTAGGGACTCCCCTTCGTGAAGCTTTCTTT
CAITLDLGTPLREAFF
>TRBJ1-3|TRBV20-1|15|-|-
TGCAGTGCTAGAGATTTCAGAAGCTCTGGAGACACCATATATTTT
CSARDFRSSGDTIYF
>TRBJ2-5|TRBV30|12|many|-
TGTGCAACCAACTGGGGGTCAGAGACCCAGTACTTC
CATNWGSETQYF
>TRBJ1-2|TRBV7-2|13|-|-
TGTGCCAGCAGCCTGCGGGCGACCTATGGCTACACCTTC
CASSLRATYGYTF
>TRBJ2-5|TRBV11-2|15|many|TRBD2
TGTGCCAGCAGCTTAAGCGGGACTACCCAAGAGACCCAGTACTTC
CASSLSGTTQETQYF
>TRBJ1-5|TRBV11-2|16|many|-
TGTGCCAGCAGCTTAGATCGGGTGGGTTGGGTTCAGCCCCAGCATTTT
CASSLDRVGWVQPQHF
>TRBJ2-7|TRBV28|15|few|TRBD2
TGTGCCAGCAGGCCCGCGTATAGCGGGGGCGGGGAGCAGTACTTC
CASRPAYSGGGEQYF
>TRBJ1-1|TRBV6-5|13|many|-
TGTGCCAGCAGTTCCCTGAAGGGGACTGAAGCTTTCTTT
CASSSLKGTEAFF
>TRBJ2-7|TRBV4-3|16|many|TRBD2
TGCGCCAGCAGCCAAGATCTAGCGGCAAGCTCCTACGAGCAGTACTTC
CASSQDLAASSYEQYF
>TRBJ2-2|TRBV12-3/TRBV12-4|15|many|-
TGTGCCAGCGGCACCCAGGGGTTTTTGTCCGGGGAGCTGTTTTTT
CASGTQGFLSGELFF
>TRBJ1-6|TRBV2|14|many|-
TGTGCCAGCAGTGATCCACTGAATAATTCACCCCTCCACTTT
CASSDPLNNSPLHF
>TRBJ1-5|TRBV28|14|many|-
TGTGCCAGCAGAAGACAGTATAGCAATCAGCCCCAGCATTTT
CASRRQYSNQPQHF
>TRBJ2-7|TRBV29-1|13|few|TRBD2
TGCAGCGTTGAAGCCCCCCCGGGGGGAGAGCAGTACTTC
CSVEAPPGGEQYF
>TRBJ2-7|TRBV12-3/TRBV12-4|15|-|-
TGTGCCAGCAGTCCTACGGGGCTAACCAACTACGAGCAGTACTTC
CASSPTGLTNYEQYF
>TRBJ2-7|TRBV4-1|14|-|-
TGCGCCAGCAGCCAAGAGCCAGGAACCTACGAGCAGTACTTC
CASSQEPGTYEQYF
>TRBJ1-5|TRBV6-5|15|-|-
TGTGCCAGCAGTTCGCCGACGCTGGGCGGTCAGCCCCAGCATTTT
CASSSPTLGGQPQHF
>TRBJ1-5|TRBV2|14|few|TRBD1
TGTGCCAGCAAATCGCGACAGGGGTATCAGCCCCAGCATTTT
CASKSRQGYQPQHF
>TRBJ1-5|TRBV7-8|14|many|-
TGTGCCAGCAGCCCCAGCGGGGGGCCTCAGCCCCAGCATTTT
CASSPSGGPQPQHF